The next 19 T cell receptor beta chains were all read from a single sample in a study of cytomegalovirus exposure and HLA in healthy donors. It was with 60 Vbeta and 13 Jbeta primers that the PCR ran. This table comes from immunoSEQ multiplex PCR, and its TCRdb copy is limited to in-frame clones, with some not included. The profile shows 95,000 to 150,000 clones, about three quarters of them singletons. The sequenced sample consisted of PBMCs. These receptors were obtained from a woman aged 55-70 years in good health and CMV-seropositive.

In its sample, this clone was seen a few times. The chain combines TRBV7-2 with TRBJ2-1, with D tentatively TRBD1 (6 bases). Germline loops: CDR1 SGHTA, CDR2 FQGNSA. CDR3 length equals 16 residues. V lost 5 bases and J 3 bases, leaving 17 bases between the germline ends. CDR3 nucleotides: TGTGCCAGCAGCCCCAGGGGCCGGGACGGCTACAATGAGCAGTTCTTC. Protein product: CASSPRGRDGYNEQFF.

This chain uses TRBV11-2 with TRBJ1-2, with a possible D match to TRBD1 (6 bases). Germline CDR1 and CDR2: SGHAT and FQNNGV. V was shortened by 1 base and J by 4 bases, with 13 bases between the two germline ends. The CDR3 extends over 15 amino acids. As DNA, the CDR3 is TGTGCCAGCAGCTTAGCCCTTCGACAGGTCTATGGCTACACCTTC. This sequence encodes CASSLALRQVYGYTF.

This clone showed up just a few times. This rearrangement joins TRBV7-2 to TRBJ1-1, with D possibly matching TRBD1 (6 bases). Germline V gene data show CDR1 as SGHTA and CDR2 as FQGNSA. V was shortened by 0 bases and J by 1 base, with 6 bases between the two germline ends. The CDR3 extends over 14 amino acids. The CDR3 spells CASSLAGGNTEAFF. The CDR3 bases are TGTGCCAGCAGCTTAGCAGGGGGGAACACTGAAGCTTTCTTT.

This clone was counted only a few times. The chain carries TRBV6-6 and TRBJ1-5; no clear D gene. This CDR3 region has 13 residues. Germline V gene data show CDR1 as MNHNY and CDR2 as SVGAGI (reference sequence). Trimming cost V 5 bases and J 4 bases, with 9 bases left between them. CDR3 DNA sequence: TGTGCCAGCAGTACACAGAGTAATCAGCCCCAGCATTTT. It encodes CASSTQSNQPQHF.

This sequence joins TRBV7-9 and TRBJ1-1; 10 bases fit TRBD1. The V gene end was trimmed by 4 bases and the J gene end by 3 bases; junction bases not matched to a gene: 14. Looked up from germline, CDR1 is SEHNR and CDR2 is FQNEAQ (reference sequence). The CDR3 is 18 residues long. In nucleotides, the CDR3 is TGTGCCAGCAGCTCTAGTCCGGGACAGGGGATAAGGGACACTGAAGCTTTCTTT. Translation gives CASSSSPGQGIRDTEAFF.

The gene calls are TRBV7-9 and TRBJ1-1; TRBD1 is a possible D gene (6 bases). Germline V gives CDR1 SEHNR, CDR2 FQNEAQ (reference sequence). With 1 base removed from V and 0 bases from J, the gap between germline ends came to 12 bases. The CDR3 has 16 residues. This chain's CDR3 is CASSLGGDRLNTEAFF. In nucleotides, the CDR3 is TGTGCCAGCAGCTTAGGAGGCGACAGGCTGAACACTGAAGCTTTCTTT.

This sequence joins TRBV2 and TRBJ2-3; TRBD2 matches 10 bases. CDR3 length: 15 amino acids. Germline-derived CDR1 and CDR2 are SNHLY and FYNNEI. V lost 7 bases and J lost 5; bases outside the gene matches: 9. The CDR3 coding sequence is TGTGCCAGCAAGGGAGCGGGGGGGTCGAAAGATACGCAGTATTTT. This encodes CASKGAGGSKDTQYF.

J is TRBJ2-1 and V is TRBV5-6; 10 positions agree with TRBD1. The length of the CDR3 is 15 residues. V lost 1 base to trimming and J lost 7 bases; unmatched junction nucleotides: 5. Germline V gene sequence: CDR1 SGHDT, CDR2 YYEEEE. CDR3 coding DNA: TGTGCCAGCAGCTTGTTGGGACAGGGGACGAATGAGCAGTTCTTC. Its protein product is CASSLLGQGTNEQFF. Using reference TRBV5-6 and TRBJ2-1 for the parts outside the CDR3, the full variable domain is DAGVTQSPTHLIKTRGQQVTLRCSPKSGHDTVSWYQQALGQGPQFIFQYYEEEERQRGNFPDRFSGHQFPNYSSELNVNALLLGDSALYLCASSLLGQGTNEQFFGPGTRLTVL.

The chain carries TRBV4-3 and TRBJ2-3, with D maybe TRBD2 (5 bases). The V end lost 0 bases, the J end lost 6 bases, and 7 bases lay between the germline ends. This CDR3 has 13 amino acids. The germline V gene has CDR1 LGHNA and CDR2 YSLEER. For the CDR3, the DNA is TGCGCCAGCAGCCAAGATCAGCGGGATACGCAGTATTTT. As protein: CASSQDQRDTQYF.

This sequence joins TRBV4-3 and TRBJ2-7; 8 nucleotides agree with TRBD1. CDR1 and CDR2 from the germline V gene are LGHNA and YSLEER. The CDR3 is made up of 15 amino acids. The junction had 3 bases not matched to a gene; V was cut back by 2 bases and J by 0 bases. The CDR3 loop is CASSQSTGVSYEQYF. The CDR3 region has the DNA TGCGCCAGCAGCCAATCGACAGGGGTCTCCTACGAGCAGTACTTC.

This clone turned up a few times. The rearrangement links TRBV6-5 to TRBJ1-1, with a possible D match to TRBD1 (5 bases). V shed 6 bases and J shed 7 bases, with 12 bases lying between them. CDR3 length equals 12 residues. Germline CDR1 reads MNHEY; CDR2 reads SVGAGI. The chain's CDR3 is CASRPTVNEAFF. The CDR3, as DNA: TGTGCCAGCAGGCCGACAGTTAATGAAGCTTTCTTT.

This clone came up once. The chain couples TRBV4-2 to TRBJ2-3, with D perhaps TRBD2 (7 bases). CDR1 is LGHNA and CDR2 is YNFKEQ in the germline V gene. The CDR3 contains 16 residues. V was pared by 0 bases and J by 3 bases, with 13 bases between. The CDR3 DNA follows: TGTGCCAGCAGCCAAGATTCCGGGGGGCGGACAGATACGCAGTATTTT. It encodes CASSQDSGGRTDTQYF.

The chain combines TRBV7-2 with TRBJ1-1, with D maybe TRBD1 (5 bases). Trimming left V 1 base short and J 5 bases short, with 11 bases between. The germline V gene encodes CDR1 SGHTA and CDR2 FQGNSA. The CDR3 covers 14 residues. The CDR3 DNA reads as TGTGCCAGCAGCTTAGGGGCAGGACAAACTGAAGCTTTCTTT. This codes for CASSLGAGQTEAFF.

The CDR3 loop reads CASSYSESGANVLTF. CDR3 nucleotide sequence: TGTGCCAGCAGTTACTCGGAGTCTGGGGCCAACGTCCTGACTTTC. The V gene is TRBV6-6, the J gene TRBJ2-6; D unclear. The ends were cut back, 0 bases at V and 1 base at J, with 4 bases in the middle. CDR3 length: 15 amino acids. Germline V lookup: CDR1 MNHNY, CDR2 SVGAGI (reference sequence).

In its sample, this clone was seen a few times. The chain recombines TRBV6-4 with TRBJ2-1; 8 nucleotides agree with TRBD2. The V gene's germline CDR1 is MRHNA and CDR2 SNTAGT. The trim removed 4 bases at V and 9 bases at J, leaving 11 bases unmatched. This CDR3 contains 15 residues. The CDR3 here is CASSVAGGGGGEQFF. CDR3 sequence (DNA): TGTGCCAGCAGTGTGGCGGGAGGCGGAGGGGGTGAGCAGTTCTTC.

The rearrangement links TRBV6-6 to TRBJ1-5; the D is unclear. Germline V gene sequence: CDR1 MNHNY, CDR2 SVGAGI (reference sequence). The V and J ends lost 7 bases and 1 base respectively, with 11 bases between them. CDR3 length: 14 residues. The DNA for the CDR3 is TGTGCCAGCAATCGGCTAGTGAGCAATCAGCCCCAGCATTTT. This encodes CASNRLVSNQPQHF.

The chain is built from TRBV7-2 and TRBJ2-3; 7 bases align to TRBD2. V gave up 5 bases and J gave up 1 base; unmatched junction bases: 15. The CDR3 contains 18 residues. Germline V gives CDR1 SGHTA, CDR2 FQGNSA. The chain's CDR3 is CASSQTLGLVGGTDTQYF. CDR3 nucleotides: TGTGCCAGCAGCCAGACCCTAGGACTAGTGGGAGGCACAGATACGCAGTATTTT. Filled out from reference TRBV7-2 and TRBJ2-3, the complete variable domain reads GAGVSQSPSNKVTEKGKDVELRCDPISGHTALYWYRQSLGQGLEFLIYFQGNSAPDKSGLPSDRFSAERTGGSVSTLTIQRTQQEDSAVYLCASSQTLGLVGGTDTQYFGPGTRLTVL.

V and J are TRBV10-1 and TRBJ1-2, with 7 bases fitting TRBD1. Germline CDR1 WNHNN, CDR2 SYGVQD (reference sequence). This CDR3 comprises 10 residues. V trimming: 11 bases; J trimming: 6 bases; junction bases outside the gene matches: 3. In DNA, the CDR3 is TGCGCCGGAGACAGGGATGGCTACACCTTC. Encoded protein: CAGDRDGYTF.

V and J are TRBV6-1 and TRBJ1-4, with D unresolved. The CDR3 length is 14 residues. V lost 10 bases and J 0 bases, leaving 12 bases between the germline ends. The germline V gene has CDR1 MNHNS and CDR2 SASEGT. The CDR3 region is CATLDFATNEKLFF. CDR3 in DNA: TGTGCCACCCTTGACTTTGCAACTAATGAAAAACTGTTTTTT.